This T cell receptor (beta chain) originates from a study of blood T cell repertoires in COVID-19 (dated by TCRdb to 2019 to 2021). In the study overall: Samples from collaborators originated in the United States, Italy and Spain and spanned both the acute and convalescent phases of COVID-19. A freely available public database, intended as a resource for researchers studying the immune response to SARS-CoV-2, is where the repertoires were released. Subjects who had been exposed to COVID-19, were actively infected with it, or had recovered from it provided the deeply sampled blood TCRbeta repertoires that made up the dataset. The material from the prospective study consisted of cDNA or gDNA derived from T cells, B-cell-depleted T cells, or PBMCs. Where available, HLA class I and class II types were obtained from metadata supplied by the sample provider rather than from assay-based typing. Samples came from the ongoing ImmuneRACE study (first 160 participants) plus 1,254 subjects from 6 global collaborators. A de-identified subject ID, COVID-19 status, age in years and sex were almost always included in the sample metadata. The investigation overall reported the following: The quantity of clinical and demographic metadata differed by source and by participant and was supplied without curation.

Regarding this clone: Its antigen target is currently unknown. The record has no base qualities; no much larger clone is one base away.

Trimming at the junction amounts to 1 base on V and 2 bases on J, and the germline ends lie 20 bases apart. For CDR1 and CDR2, the germline V gene (reference sequence) lists LNHDA and SQIVND. Its CDR3 holds 18 amino acids, cysteine through phenylalanine. The kept DNA is CDR3 alone, 54 bases in frame from the first base. In the prospective study, participants were about 18 to 100 years old, resided in 20 to 30 geographic areas of the United States, and were enrolled through a virtual design. Cohort assignment in the prospective study relied on participant-reported clinical history from a screening survey and a study questionnaire. For ImmuneRACE Cohort 3, a participant was defined as recovered based on two consecutive negative NP/OP PCR tests, clearance by a healthcare professional, or resolution of symptoms. In the prospective study, whole blood, serum and a nasopharyngeal or oropharyngeal swab were collected from each participant by mobile phlebotomists. Participants in the prospective study had the option to provide additional blood draws and questionnaires over a roughly 2-month period. Before DNA extraction, blood samples from the prospective study were shipped at room temperature or frozen.

TCRbeta CDR3 regions were amplified from genomic DNA using the immunoSEQ Assay, a bias-controlled multiplex PCR. For the original study's pipeline: The number of nucleated cells in each sample was estimated from the amplification of reference gene primers within the assay. Sequence reads were collapsed and filtered to measure the absolute abundance of every unique TCRbeta CDR3 rearrangement. For each sample, productive Simpson clonality was calculated by taking the square root of Simpson's diversity index across productive rearrangements. TCRdb holds this immuneACCESS table with in-frame rearrangements only. Some clones are missing; in checked studies, unresolved V genes explain under half, and the rest has no known cause. V and J calls plus clone size are reproduced from that table; the DNA served to infer D and trimming. Present in this sample are around 160,000 clones, more than 70% of which were seen just once. The top ten clonotypes cover approximately 6% of the sample.

The clonotype comes from a man in his forties or fifties who had recovered from COVID-19. The receptor chain draws on TRBV19 and TRBJ1-2, and TRBD1 may be the D gene, going by 5 matching bases. Sequencing was done on a sample of PBMCs or T cells enriched from blood (not recorded which). The CDR3 protein sequence reads: CASSIAAGQPPGNYGYTF. The DNA sequence is given as TGTGCCAGTAGTATAGCGGCGGGGCAGCCTCCCGGGAACTATGGCTACACCTTC.